The 23 T cell receptor beta chains reported below all come from one sample, sequenced in a study of graft-versus-host responses after intestinal transplantation. TCRdb keeps only in-frame clones here, not all; method: immunoSEQ multiplex PCR. The table includes tens of thousands of clones, about four fifths detected once. The starting material was PBMCs, obtained 1070 days after transplant. These receptors all come from a human patient who received an intestinal transplant, so some T cells may come from the graft donor.

This sequence joins TRBV10-2 and TRBJ2-1, with unresolved D. The CDR3 spans 12 residues. Germline CDR1 reads WSHSY; CDR2 reads SAAADI. V lost 2 bases, J lost 4 bases, and 3 bases lay in between. CDR3 residues: CASSEQYNEQFF. The CDR3 DNA reads as TGCGCCAGCAGTGAGCAGTACAATGAGCAGTTCTTC.

The chain couples TRBV11-2 to TRBJ2-3; TRBD2 matches 12 bases. The CDR3 length is 17 residues. The V and J ends lost 0 bases and 5 bases, in that order; junction bases with no gene match: 6. The germline gives CDR1 SGHAT, CDR2 FQNNGV. CDR3 in DNA: TGTGCCAGCAGCTTAGATCGTACTAGCGGGGGGATAGATACGCAGTATTTT. It encodes CASSLDRTSGGIDTQYF.

This clone has only one observation. The chain carries TRBV28 and TRBJ1-1; D is possibly TRBD1 (6 bases). This CDR3 is 13 amino acids long. In germline, CDR1 is MDHEN, CDR2 SYDVKM. The V end lost 2 bases, the J end lost 9 bases, and 13 bases lay between the germline ends. This chain's CDR3 is CASSLDRWGQAFF. The CDR3 DNA is TGTGCCAGCAGTTTAGACAGGTGGGGGCAAGCTTTCTTT. The full variable domain, with the rest looked up from reference TRBV28 and TRBJ1-1, is DVKVTQSSRYLVKRTGEKVFLECVQDMDHENMFWYRQDPGLGLRLIYFSYDVKMKEKGDIPEGYSVSREKKERFSLILESASTNQTSMYLCASSLDRWGQAFFGQGTRLTVV.

This chain uses TRBV6-5 with TRBJ1-2; 8 positions match TRBD1. The V and J ends lost 6 bases and 6 bases, in that order; junction bases with no gene match: 6. The CDR3 contains 13 residues. Germline values: CDR1 MNHEY, CDR2 SVGAGI. The DNA for the CDR3 is TGTGCCAGCAGCTCACTGACAGGGGATGGCTACACCTTC. It translates to CASSSLTGDGYTF.

The chain couples TRBV14 to TRBJ1-1; no firm D call. The germline CDR1 and CDR2 sequences are SGHDN and FVKESK. The CDR3 extends over 14 amino acids. Trimming removed 0 bases from V and 3 bases from J, with 8 bases in between. The CDR3 DNA reads as TGTGCCAGCAGCCAAGAAGTTTGGGACACTGAAGCTTTCTTT. This gives the protein CASSQEVWDTEAFF.

This rearrangement joins TRBV9 to TRBJ2-3, with D unresolved. V gave up 0 bases and J gave up 6 bases, with 14 bases separating them. The CDR3 spans 15 residues. Per germline, CDR1 SGDLS and CDR2 YYNGEE. CDR3 loop: CASSVGVGATDTQYF. In DNA, the CDR3 is TGTGCCAGCAGCGTAGGAGTAGGCGCCACGGATACGCAGTATTTT.

CDR3 nucleotide sequence: TGTGCCAGCTCACCGACGGACATGAACACTGAAGCTTTCTTT. It yields the protein CASSPTDMNTEAFF. This sequence joins TRBV18 and TRBJ1-1; D might be TRBD1 (5 bases). The germline V and J ends were trimmed by 3 bases and 0 bases, with 8 bases remaining between them. Germline lookup yields CDR1 KGHSH and CDR2 LQKENI. The CDR3 contains 14 residues.

The CDR3 loop is CASSGKGQFNSPLHF. The CDR3 nucleotides read TGTGCCAGCAGTGGGAAGGGACAGTTCAATTCACCCCTCCACTTT. The chain combines TRBV6-6 with TRBJ1-6; 7 bases map to TRBD1. V was clipped by 5 bases and J by 7 bases; unmatched bases: 8. The CDR3 runs to 15 residues. From germline, CDR1 is MNHNY and CDR2 SVGAGI (reference sequence).

CDR3 protein: CASRSETGNSYNEQFF. The DNA of the CDR3 is TGTGCCAGCAGGTCGGAGACAGGGAACTCCTACAATGAGCAGTTCTTC. The chain has TRBV5-5 and TRBJ2-1; 7 nucleotides agree with TRBD1. The junction had 8 bases not matched to a gene; V was cut back by 5 bases and J by 0 bases. Germline CDR1 SGHKS, CDR2 YYEKEE (reference sequence). The CDR3 is made up of 16 amino acids.

The CDR3 sequence: CASSPQKITGSQETQYF. Written as DNA, the CDR3 is TGTGCCAGCAGCCCACAAAAGATTACAGGGTCCCAAGAGACCCAGTACTTC. The gene calls are TRBV5-4 and TRBJ2-5, with D possibly being TRBD1 (6 bases). V was clipped by 4 bases and J by 1 base, with 20 bases between them. The germline CDR1 and CDR2 sequences are SGHNT and YYREEE (reference sequence). The CDR3 loop spans 17 amino acids.

The rearrangement uses TRBV28 and TRBJ1-5; unclear D gene. Germline lookup yields CDR1 MDHEN and CDR2 SYDVKM. This CDR3 contains 12 residues. V shed 6 bases and J shed 7 bases, with 10 bases lying between them. CDR3 loop: CASSQSPQPQHF. The CDR3 bases are TGTGCCAGCAGCCAGTCCCCCCAGCCCCAGCATTTT.

V and J are TRBV6-1 and TRBJ2-3; D perhaps matches TRBD2 (7 bases). The CDR3 is 15 residues long. The V gene's germline CDR1 is MNHNS and CDR2 SASEGT. V lost 1 base and J lost 6, with 14 bases in between. This CDR3 is CASSEVGGGGDTQYF. CDR3 in DNA: TGTGCCAGCAGTGAAGTGGGGGGGGGCGGCGATACGCAGTATTTT.

J is TRBJ2-5 and V is TRBV6-6; 10 nucleotides align to TRBD2. Germline CDR1 reads MNHNY; CDR2 reads SVGAGI (reference sequence). The CDR3 extends over 15 amino acids. V trimming: 7 bases; J trimming: 4 bases; junction bases outside the gene matches: 9. The CDR3 sequence: CASTPGLAFGETQYF. The CDR3 bases are TGTGCCAGCACCCCGGGACTAGCGTTCGGAGAGACCCAGTACTTC.

The chain is built from TRBV9 and TRBJ1-1; D might be TRBD1 (5 bases). This CDR3 region has 15 residues. Between the trimmed V and J ends, which lost 4 bases and 7 bases, there was a span of 20 bases. Germline CDR1 is SGDLS and CDR2 is YYNGEE. CDR3 sequence: CASSRSARDWGEAFF. The CDR3, as DNA: TGTGCCAGCAGCCGATCAGCCCGGGACTGGGGTGAAGCTTTCTTT.

The chain employs TRBV10-2 and TRBJ2-3, with 9 nucleotides matching TRBD1. The V and J ends lost 6 bases and 4 bases, in that order; junction bases with no gene match: 8. The CDR3 length is 15 residues. CDR1 and CDR2 from the germline V gene are WSHSY and SAAADI. Written as DNA, the CDR3 is TGCGCCAGCAGCGTGGACAGGGGAAATGCAGATACGCAGTATTTT. This encodes CASSVDRGNADTQYF.

V is TRBV9 and J is TRBJ2-2; D is possibly TRBD2 (5 bases). V dropped 0 bases and J dropped 5 bases, with 17 bases sitting between them. This CDR3 is built from 17 residues. From germline, CDR1 is SGDLS and CDR2 YYNGEE. CDR3 coding DNA: TGTGCCAGCAGCGTAGGTGGCGGGCCGCGAACAACCGGGGAGCTGTTTTTT. It yields the protein CASSVGGGPRTTGELFF.

The gene calls are TRBV27 and TRBJ1-5; 7 nucleotides match TRBD1. This CDR3 is built from 14 residues. V lost 5 bases and J lost 7; bases outside the gene matches: 8. Germline V lookup: CDR1 MNHEY, CDR2 SMNVEV (reference sequence). Here the CDR3 DNA reads TGTGCCAGCAGTCCGCGACAGGGTAACCAGCCCCAGCATTTT. It specifies CASSPRQGNQPQHF.

V is TRBV27 and J is TRBJ2-3; TRBD1 or TRBD2 may be the D gene (6 bases each). This CDR3 has 19 amino acids. The V end lost 4 bases, the J end lost 4 bases, and 27 bases lay between the germline ends. Germline CDR1 and CDR2: MNHEY and SMNVEV (reference sequence). The CDR3 nucleotides are TGTGCCAGCAGTTCCCCTTATGGGGGGCAGGGCTTTGAATCAGATACGCAGTATTTT. Encoded protein: CASSSPYGGQGFESDTQYF.

The genes are TRBV25-1 and TRBJ1-5; D is undetermined. Germline assignment: CDR1 MGHDK and CDR2 SYGVNS. V lost 4 bases and J lost 7, with 11 bases in between. The CDR3 length is 13 residues. The CDR3 reads CASSGDLGQPQHF. In nucleotides, the CDR3 is TGTGCCAGCAGTGGGGATCTGGGACAGCCCCAGCATTTT. Full variable domain (remainder filled in from reference TRBV25-1 and TRBJ1-5): EADIYQTPRYLVIGTGKKITLECSQTMGHDKMYWYQQDPGMELHLIHYSYGVNSTEKGDLSSESTVSRIRTEHFPLTLESARPSHTSQYLCASSGDLGQPQHFGDGTRLSIL.

V and J are TRBV4-1 and TRBJ2-3; 7 nucleotides match TRBD1. The CDR3 spans 15 residues. V lost 1 base and J lost 1; bases outside the gene matches: 2. Per the germline V gene, CDR1 is MGHRA and CDR2 is YSYEKL. DNA of the CDR3: TGCGCCAGCAGCCAAGGAGACAGGGGCACAGATACGCAGTATTTT. Residues: CASSQGDRGTDTQYF.

The CDR3 coding sequence is TGTGCCAGGGGACAGGGGGCTGGAAACACCATATATTTT. It is translated as CARGQGAGNTIYF. The chain joins TRBV6-1 to TRBJ1-3; TRBD1 agrees at 11 bases. Trimming cost V 9 bases and J 2 bases; bases outside gene matches: 0. The CDR3 is made up of 13 amino acids. Germline CDR1 is MNHNS and CDR2 is SASEGT.

This clone was picked up a small number of times. The gene calls are TRBV2 and TRBJ1-1; D call uncertain. CDR3 length: 12 residues. V was trimmed by 1 base and J by 3 bases, leaving 3 bases between them. Looked up from germline, CDR1 is SNHLY and CDR2 is FYNNEI. The CDR3 region is CASSEEYTEAFF. CDR3 DNA: TGTGCCAGCAGTGAAGAGTACACTGAAGCTTTCTTT.

This rearrangement joins TRBV11-2 to TRBJ2-5, with D maybe TRBD2 (5 bases). CDR1 is SGHAT and CDR2 is FQNNGV in the germline V gene. V gave up 1 base and J gave up 5 bases, with 14 bases separating them. The CDR3 has 15 residues. The CDR3 bases are TGTGCCAGCAGCTTAGGTCGTTCGAAGCGGGAGACCCAGTACTTC. Protein: CASSLGRSKRETQYF.